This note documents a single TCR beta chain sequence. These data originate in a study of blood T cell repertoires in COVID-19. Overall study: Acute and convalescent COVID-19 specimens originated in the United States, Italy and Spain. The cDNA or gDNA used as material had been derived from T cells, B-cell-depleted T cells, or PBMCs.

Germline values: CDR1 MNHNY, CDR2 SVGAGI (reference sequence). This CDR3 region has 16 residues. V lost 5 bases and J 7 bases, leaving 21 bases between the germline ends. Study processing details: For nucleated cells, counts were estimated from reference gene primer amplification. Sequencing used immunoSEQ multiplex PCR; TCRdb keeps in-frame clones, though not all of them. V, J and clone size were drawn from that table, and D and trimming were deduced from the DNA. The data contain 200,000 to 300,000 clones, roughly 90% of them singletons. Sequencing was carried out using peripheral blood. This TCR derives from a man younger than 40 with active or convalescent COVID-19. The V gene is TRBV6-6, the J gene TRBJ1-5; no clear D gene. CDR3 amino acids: CASSQRNLEGRQPQHF. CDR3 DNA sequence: TGTGCCAGCAGTCAACGAAATCTTGAGGGCCGGCAGCCCCAGCATTTT.